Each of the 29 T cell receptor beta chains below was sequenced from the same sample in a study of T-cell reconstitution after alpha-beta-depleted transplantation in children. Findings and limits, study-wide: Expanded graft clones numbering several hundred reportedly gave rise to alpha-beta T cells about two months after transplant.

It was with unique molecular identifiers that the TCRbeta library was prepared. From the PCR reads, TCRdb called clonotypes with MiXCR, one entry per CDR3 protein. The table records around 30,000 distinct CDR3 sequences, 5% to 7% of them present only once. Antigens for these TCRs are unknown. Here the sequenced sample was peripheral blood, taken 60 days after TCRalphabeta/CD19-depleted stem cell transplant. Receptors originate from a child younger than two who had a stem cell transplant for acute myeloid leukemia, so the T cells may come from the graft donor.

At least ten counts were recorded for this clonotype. CDR3 loop: CASMRSDRSNQPQHF. For the CDR3, the DNA is TGCGCCAGCATGAGGTCGGACAGAAGCAATCAGCCCCAGCATTTT. The chain is built from TRBV10-2 and TRBJ1-5, with D possibly TRBD1 on 6 matching bases. V lost 7 bases to trimming and J lost 1 base, with 14 bases between them. Germline loops: CDR1 WSHSY, CDR2 SAAADI. The CDR3 runs to 15 residues.

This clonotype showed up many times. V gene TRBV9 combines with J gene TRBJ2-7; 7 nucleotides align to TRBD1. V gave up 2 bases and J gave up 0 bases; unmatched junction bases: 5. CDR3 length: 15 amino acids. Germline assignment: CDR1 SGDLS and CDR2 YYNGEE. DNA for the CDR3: TGTGCCAGCAGCGTTAGGACAGGCCCCTCCTACGAGCAGTACTTC. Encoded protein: CASSVRTGPSYEQYF.

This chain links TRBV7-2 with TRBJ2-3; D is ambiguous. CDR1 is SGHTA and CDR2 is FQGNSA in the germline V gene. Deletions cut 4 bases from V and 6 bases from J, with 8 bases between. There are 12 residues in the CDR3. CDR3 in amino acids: CASSSIGDTQYF. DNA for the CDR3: TGTGCCAGCAGCTCGATCGGGGATACGCAGTATTTT.

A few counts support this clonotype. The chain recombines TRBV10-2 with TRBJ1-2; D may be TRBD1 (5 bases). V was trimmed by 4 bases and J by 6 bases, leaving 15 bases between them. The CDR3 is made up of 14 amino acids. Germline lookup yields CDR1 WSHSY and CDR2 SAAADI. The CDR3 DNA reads TGCGCCAGCAGTGCTCTGGACGGGGGGGATGGCTACACCTTC. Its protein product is CASSALDGGDGYTF.

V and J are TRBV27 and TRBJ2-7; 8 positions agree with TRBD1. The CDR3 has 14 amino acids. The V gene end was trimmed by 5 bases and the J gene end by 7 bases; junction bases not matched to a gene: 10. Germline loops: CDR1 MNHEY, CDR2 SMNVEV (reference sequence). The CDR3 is CASSTADRAEEQYF. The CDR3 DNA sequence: TGTGCCAGCAGTACCGCGGACAGGGCCGAGGAGCAGTACTTC.

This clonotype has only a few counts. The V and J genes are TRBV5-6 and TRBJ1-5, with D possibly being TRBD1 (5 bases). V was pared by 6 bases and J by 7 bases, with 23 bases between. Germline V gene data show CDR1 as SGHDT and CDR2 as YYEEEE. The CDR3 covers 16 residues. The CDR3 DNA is TGTGCCAGCACCTCTCGAGGGTTGGGGCCGGGCCAGCCCCAGCATTTT. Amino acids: CASTSRGLGPGQPQHF.

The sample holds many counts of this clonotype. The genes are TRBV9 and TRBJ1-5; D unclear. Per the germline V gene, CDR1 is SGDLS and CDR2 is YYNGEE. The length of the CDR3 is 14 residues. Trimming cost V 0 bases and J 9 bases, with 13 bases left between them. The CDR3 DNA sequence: TGTGCCAGCAGCGTAGGTGGAGGGATGGGGCCCCAGCATTTT. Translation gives CASSVGGGMGPQHF.

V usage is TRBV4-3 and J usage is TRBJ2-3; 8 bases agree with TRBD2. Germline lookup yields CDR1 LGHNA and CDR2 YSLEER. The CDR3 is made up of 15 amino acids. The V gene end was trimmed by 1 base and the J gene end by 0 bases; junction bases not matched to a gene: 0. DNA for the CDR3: TGCGCCAGCAGCCAAGCTAGCGGGAGCACAGATACGCAGTATTTT. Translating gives CASSQASGSTDTQYF.

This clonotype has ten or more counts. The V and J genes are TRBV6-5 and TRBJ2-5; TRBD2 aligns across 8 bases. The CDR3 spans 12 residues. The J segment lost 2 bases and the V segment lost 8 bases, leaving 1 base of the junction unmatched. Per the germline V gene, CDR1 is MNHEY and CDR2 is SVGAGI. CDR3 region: CASRGGQETQYF. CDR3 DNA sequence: TGTGCCAGCCGGGGGGGTCAAGAGACCCAGTACTTC.

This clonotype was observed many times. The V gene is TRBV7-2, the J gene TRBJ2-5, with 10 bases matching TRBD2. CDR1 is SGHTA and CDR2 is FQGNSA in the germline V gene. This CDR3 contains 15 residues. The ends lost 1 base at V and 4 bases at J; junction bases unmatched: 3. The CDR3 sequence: CASSLERGGGETQYF. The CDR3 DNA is TGTGCCAGCAGCTTAGAGCGGGGGGGCGGAGAGACCCAGTACTTC.

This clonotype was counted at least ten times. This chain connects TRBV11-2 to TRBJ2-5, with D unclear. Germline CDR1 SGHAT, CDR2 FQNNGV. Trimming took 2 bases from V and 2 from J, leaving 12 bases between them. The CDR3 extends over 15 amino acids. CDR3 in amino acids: CASSLTWRPQETQYF. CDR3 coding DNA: TGTGCCAGCAGCTTAACGTGGCGGCCTCAAGAGACCCAGTACTTC. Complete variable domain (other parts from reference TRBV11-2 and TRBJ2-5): EAGVAQSPRYKIIEKRQSVAFWCNPISGHATLYWYQQILGQGPKLLIQFQNNGVVDDSQLPKDRFSAERLKGVDSTLKIQPAKLEDSAVYLCASSLTWRPQETQYFGPGTRLLVL.

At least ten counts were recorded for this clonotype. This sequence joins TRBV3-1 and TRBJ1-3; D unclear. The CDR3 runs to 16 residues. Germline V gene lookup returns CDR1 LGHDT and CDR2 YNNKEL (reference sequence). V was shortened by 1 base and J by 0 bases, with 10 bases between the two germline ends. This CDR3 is CASSQGRMSSGNTIYF. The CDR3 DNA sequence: TGTGCCAGCAGCCAAGGACGGATGAGCTCTGGAAACACCATATATTTT.

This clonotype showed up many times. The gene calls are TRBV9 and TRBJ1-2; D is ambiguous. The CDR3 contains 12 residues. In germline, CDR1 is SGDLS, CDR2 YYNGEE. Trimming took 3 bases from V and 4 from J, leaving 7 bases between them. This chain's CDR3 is CASSAGVYGYTF. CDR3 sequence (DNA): TGTGCCAGCAGCGCAGGTGTCTATGGCTACACCTTC.

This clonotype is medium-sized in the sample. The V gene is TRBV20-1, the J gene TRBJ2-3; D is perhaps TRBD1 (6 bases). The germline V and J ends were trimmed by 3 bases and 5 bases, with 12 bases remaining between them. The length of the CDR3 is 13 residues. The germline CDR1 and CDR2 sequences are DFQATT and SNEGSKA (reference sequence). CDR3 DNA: TGCAGTGCTAGGCAGGGGCGGCGAGATACGCAGTATTTT. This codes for CSARQGRRDTQYF.

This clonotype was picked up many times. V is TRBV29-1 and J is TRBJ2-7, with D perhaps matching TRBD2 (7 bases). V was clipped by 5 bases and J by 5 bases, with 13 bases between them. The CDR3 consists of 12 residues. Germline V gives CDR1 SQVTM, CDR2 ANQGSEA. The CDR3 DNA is TGCAGCGTTCGCGGGGGCCCCCACGAGCAGTACTTC. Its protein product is CSVRGGPHEQYF.

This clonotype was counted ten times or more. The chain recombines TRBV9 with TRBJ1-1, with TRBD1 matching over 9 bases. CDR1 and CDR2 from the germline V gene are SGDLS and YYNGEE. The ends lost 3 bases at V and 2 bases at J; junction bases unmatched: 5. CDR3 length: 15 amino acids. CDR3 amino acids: CASSDPQGANTEAFF. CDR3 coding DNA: TGTGCCAGCAGCGACCCACAGGGGGCTAACACTGAAGCTTTCTTT.

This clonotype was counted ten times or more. The CDR3 sequence: CASSPSAGSSGNSYNEQFF. The CDR3 region has the DNA TGTGCCAGCAGTCCCTCTGCGGGGTCTAGCGGGAACTCCTACAATGAGCAGTTCTTC. The chain has TRBV28 and TRBJ2-1, with TRBD2 matching over 9 bases. The CDR3 sequence is 19 residues long. The germline V gene encodes CDR1 MDHEN and CDR2 SYDVKM. The junction had 14 bases not matched to a gene; V was cut back by 5 bases and J by 0 bases. Supplemented by reference TRBV28 and TRBJ2-1, the full variable domain reads DVKVTQSSRYLVKRTGEKVFLECVQDMDHENMFWYRQDPGLGLRLIYFSYDVKMKEKGDIPEGYSVSREKKERFSLILESASTNQTSMYLCASSPSAGSSGNSYNEQFFGPGTRLTVL.

Here the CDR3 DNA reads TGCAGCGCGGGCCAGCAAACGGGCCTCAGAGGCACGCAGTATTTT. Its protein is CSAGQQTGLRGTQYF. This sequence joins TRBV20-1 and TRBJ2-3; possibly TRBD2 for D (5 bases). The CDR3 is made up of 15 amino acids. CDR1 is DFQATT and CDR2 is SNEGSKA in the germline V gene (reference sequence).

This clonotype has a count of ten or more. The CDR3 sequence: CASSLAAGGNTEAFF. The CDR3 nucleotides read TGTGCCAGCAGCTTAGCGGCAGGGGGGAACACTGAAGCTTTCTTT. The chain uses TRBV7-9 and TRBJ1-1; 7 bases match TRBD1. The V and J ends lost 0 bases and 1 base, in that order; junction bases with no gene match: 2. Germline lookup yields CDR1 SEHNR and CDR2 FQNEAQ (reference sequence). The CDR3 is 15 residues long.

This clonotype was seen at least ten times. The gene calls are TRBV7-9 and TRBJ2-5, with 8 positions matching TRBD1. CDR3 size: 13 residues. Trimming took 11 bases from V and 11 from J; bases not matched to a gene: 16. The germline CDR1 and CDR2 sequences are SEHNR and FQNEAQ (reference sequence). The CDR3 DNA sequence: TGTGCCGGAATGAGGACAGGGTTAGAGGCTCAGTACTTC. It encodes CAGMRTGLEAQYF.

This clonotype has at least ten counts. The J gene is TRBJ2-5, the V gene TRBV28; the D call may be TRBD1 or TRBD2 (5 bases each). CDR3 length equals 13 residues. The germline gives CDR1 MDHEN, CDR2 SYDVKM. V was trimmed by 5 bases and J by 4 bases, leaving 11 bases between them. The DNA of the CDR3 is TGTGCCAGCAGTGAGGGGCGTCCAGAGACCCAGTACTTC. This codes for CASSEGRPETQYF.

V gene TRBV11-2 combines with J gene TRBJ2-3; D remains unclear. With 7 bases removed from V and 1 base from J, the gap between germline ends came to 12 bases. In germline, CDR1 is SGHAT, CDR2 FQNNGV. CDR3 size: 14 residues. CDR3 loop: CASTWGWGTDTQYF. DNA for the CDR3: TGTGCCAGCACCTGGGGTTGGGGCACAGATACGCAGTATTTT.

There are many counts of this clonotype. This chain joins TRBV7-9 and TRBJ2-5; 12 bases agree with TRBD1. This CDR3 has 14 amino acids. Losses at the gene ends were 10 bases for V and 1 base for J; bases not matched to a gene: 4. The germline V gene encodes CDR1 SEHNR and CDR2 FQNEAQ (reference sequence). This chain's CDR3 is CAIGTGGFQETQYF. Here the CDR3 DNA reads TGTGCCATAGGGACAGGGGGCTTCCAAGAGACCCAGTACTTC.

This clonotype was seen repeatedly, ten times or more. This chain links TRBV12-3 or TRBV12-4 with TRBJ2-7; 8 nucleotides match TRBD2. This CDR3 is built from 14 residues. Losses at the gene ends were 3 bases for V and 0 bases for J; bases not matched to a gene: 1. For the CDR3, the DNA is TGTGCCAGCAGTTTGGGACTAGGCTCCTACGAGCAGTACTTC. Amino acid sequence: CASSLGLGSYEQYF.

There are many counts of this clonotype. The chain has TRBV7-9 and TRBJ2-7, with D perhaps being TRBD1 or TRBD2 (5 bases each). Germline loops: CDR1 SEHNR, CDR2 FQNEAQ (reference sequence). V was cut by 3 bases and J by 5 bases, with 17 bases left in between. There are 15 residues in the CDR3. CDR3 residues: CASSLSGTTLNEQYF. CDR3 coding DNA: TGTGCCAGCAGCTTGAGTGGGACCACTCTAAACGAGCAGTACTTC. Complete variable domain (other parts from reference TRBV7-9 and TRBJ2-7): DTGVSQNPRHKITKRGQNVTFRCDPISEHNRLYWYRQTLGQGPEFLTYFQNEAQLEKSRLLSDRFSAERPKGSFSTLEIQRTEQGDSAMYLCASSLSGTTLNEQYFGPGTRLTVT.

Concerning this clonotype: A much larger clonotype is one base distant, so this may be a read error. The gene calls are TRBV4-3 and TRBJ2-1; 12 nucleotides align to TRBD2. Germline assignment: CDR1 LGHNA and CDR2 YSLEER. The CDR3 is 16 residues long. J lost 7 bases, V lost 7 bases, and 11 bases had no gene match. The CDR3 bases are TGCGCCAGCAAAAAGAGGGCTAGCGGGGGGGCAAATGAGCAGTTCTTC. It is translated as CASKKRASGGANEQFF.

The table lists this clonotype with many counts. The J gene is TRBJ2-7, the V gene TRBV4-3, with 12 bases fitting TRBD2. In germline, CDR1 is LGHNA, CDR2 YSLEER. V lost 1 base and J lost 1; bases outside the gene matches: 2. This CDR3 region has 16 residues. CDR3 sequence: CASSQGLAGVSYEQYF. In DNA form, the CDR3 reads TGCGCCAGCAGCCAAGGACTAGCGGGAGTTTCCTACGAGCAGTACTTC.

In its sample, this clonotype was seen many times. CDR3 protein: CASSPSGFYNEQFF. The CDR3 bases are TGTGCCAGTAGTCCCTCCGGGTTTTATAATGAGCAGTTCTTC. V usage is TRBV19 and J usage is TRBJ2-1; D gene uncertain. Trimming stripped 5 bases from V and 7 bases from J, with 15 bases between. In germline, CDR1 is LNHDA, CDR2 SQIVND (reference sequence). This CDR3 has 14 residues.

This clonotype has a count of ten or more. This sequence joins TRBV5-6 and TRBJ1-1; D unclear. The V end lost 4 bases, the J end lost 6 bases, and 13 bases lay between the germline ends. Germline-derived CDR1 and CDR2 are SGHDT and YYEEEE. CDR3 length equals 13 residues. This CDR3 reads CASSENPDSEAFF. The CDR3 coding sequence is TGTGCCAGCAGCGAGAATCCGGACTCTGAAGCTTTCTTT.